These 3 T cell receptor beta chains were sequenced from one sample in a study of cytomegalovirus exposure and HLA in healthy donors. The PCR ran on 60 Vbeta and 13 Jbeta primers. The data were produced by immunoSEQ multiplex PCR, yet TCRdb's version contains in-frame clones alone and is incomplete. The sample shows fewer than 200,000 clones, 70% to 90% of them seen only once. The sequencing sample was made of PBMCs. Every receptor here comes from a woman aged 25 to 39 in good health and CMV-seronegative.

The rearrangement uses TRBV5-4 and TRBJ2-5; the D gene is possibly TRBD2 (5 bases). The J call is uncertain, as TRBJ2-7 better fits the DNA end. The CDR3 is 14 amino acids. Germline CDR1 and CDR2: SGHNT and YYREEE (reference sequence). The CDR3 coding sequence is TGTGCCAGCAGCGCCGCGGGTAACCCCTACGAGCAGTACTTC. Translation: CASSAAGNPYEQYF.

CDR3 loop: CASEGGDHYSNQPQHF. The CDR3 bases are TGTGCCAGTGAAGGGGGAGACCATTATAGCAATCAGCCCCAGCATTTT. The gene calls are TRBV19 and TRBJ1-5; maybe TRBD1 (6 bases). V lost 8 bases, J lost 0 bases, and 17 bases lay in between. The CDR3 is 16 residues long. Germline lookup yields CDR1 LNHDA and CDR2 SQIVND (reference sequence).

V gene TRBV29-1 combines with J gene TRBJ2-5; tentative D call: TRBD1 (7 bases). V gave up 7 bases and J gave up 4 bases, with 13 bases separating them. CDR1 is SQVTM and CDR2 is ANQGSEA in the germline V gene. This CDR3 region has 12 residues. This chain's CDR3 is CSGRQGGETQYF. As DNA, the CDR3 is TGCAGCGGCCGACAGGGAGGAGAGACCCAGTACTTC.